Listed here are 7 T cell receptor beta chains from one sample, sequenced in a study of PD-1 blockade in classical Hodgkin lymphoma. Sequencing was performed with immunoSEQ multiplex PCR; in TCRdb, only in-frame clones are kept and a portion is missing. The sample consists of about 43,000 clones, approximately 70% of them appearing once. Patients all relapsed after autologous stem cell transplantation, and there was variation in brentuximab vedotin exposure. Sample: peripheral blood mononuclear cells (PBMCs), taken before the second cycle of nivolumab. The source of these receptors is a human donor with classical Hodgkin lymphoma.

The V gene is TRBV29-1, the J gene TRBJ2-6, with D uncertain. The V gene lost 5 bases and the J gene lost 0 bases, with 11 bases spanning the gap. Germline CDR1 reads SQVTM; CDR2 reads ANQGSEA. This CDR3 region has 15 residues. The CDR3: CSVRIASSGANVLTF. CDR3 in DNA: TGCAGCGTTCGTATAGCATCCTCTGGGGCCAACGTCCTGACTTTC.

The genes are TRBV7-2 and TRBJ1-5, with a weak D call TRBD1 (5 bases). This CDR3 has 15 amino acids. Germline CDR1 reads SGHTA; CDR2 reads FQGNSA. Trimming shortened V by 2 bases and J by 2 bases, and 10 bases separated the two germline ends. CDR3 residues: CASSLSSGGNQPQHF. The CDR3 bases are TGTGCCAGCAGCTTATCCTCGGGGGGCAATCAGCCCCAGCATTTT.

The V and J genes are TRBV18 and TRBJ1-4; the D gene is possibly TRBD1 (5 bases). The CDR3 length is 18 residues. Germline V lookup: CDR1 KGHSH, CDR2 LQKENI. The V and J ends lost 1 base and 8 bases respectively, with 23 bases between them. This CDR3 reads CASSPRNQQAAGGEKLFF. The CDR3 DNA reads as TGTGCCAGCTCACCACGAAATCAGCAGGCGGCCGGGGGAGAAAAACTGTTTTTT.

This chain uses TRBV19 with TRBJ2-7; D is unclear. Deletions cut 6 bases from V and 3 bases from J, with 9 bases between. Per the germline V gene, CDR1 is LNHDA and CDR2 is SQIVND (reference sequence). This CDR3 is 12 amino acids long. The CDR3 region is CASRQGDYEQYF. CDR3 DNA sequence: TGTGCCAGTAGACAAGGAGACTACGAGCAGTACTTC.

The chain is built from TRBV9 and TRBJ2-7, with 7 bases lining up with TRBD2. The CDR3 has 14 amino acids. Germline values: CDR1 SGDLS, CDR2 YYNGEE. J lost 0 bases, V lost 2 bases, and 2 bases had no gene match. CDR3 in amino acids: CASSVGGDSYEQYF. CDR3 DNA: TGTGCCAGCAGCGTTGGGGGGGACTCCTACGAGCAGTACTTC.

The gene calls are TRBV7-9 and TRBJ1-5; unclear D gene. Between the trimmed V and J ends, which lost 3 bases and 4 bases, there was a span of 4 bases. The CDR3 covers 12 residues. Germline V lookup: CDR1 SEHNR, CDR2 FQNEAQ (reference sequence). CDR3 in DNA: TGTGCCAGCAGCTTTGTAAATCAGCCCCAGCATTTT. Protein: CASSFVNQPQHF.

This chain's CDR3 is CASGLPRGLAGDYTQYF. In DNA, the CDR3 is TGTGCTAGTGGTTTGCCCCGGGGACTAGCGGGGGACTATACGCAGTATTTT. V and J are TRBV12-5 and TRBJ2-3; 14 nucleotides align to TRBD2. This CDR3 comprises 17 residues. V lost 2 bases and J lost 7; bases outside the gene matches: 8. Germline CDR1 LGHNT, CDR2 FRNRAP.